Below are 29 T cell receptor beta chains sequenced from a single sample in a study of cytomegalovirus exposure and HLA in healthy donors (dated by TCRdb to about 2017). The library was prepared using the immunoSEQ multiplex PCR assay. A mixture of 60 forward primers for TCR Vbeta segments and 13 reverse primers for TCR Jbeta segments was used in the multiplex PCR. TCRdb obtained this table from immuneACCESS and retained in-frame rearrangements with V and J assigned. These tables miss some clones; where compared with another copy, unresolved V genes account for less than half of the shortfall, and the remainder is unexplained. Here the sample has about 150,000 clones; 75% to 85% occur a single time. In total, the top ten clones hold approximately 8% of the sample. The source material was PBMCs. These receptors were collected from a man aged 30 to 39 in good health and CMV-seropositive.

The gene calls are TRBV7-6 and TRBJ2-2, with D maybe TRBD2 (5 bases). V lost 5 bases and J 3 bases, leaving 7 bases between the germline ends. Germline values: CDR1 SGHVS, CDR2 FNYEAQ. The CDR3 runs to 13 residues. The CDR3, as DNA: TGTGCCAGCAGCCCGGAGGACACCGGGGAGCTGTTTTTT. Translating gives CASSPEDTGELFF.

There are a few counts of this clone. This rearrangement joins TRBV6-1 to TRBJ1-1; D is unresolved. In germline, CDR1 is MNHNS, CDR2 SASEGT. V gave up 3 bases and J gave up 0 bases, with 5 bases separating them. The CDR3 has 13 residues. CDR3: CASSDGMNTEAFF. CDR3 sequence (DNA): TGTGCCAGCAGTGACGGTATGAACACTGAAGCTTTCTTT.

The CDR3: CASSLALGQNTGELFF. CDR3 in DNA: TGTGCCAGCAGCTTGGCCTTGGGACAGAACACCGGGGAGCTGTTTTTT. The chain combines TRBV5-4 with TRBJ2-2; D might be TRBD1 (6 bases). Trimming stripped 0 bases from V and 1 base from J, with 10 bases between. The germline V gene encodes CDR1 SGHNT and CDR2 YYREEE (reference sequence). This CDR3 has 16 residues.

The chain combines TRBV27 with TRBJ1-3; D is unclear. Looked up from germline, CDR1 is MNHEY and CDR2 is SMNVEV (reference sequence). CDR3 length: 12 residues. Trimming took off 7 bases at V and 0 bases at J, with 4 bases between the two ends. The CDR3 region has the DNA TGTGCCAGCATCAGCTCTGGAAACACCATATATTTT. Its translation is CASISSGNTIYF.

This clone came up once. The V call is TRBV7-2, the J call TRBJ1-1; no firm D call. The germline V and J ends were trimmed by 8 bases and 1 base, with 14 bases remaining between them. The CDR3 contains 14 residues. Germline loops: CDR1 SGHTA, CDR2 FQGNSA. The CDR3 coding sequence is TGTGCCAGCGCGTCTCTGAACCGGAACACTGAAGCTTTCTTT. Its translation: CASASLNRNTEAFF.

This chain uses TRBV2 with TRBJ1-1; a weak D match, TRBD1 (5 bases). The CDR3 covers 14 residues. With 3 bases removed from V and 1 base from J, the gap between germline ends came to 9 bases. CDR1 SNHLY and CDR2 FYNNEI come from the germline V gene. CDR3 DNA: TGTGCCAGCAGTGATCAGGACAAGAACACTGAAGCTTTCTTT. Translated, it gives CASSDQDKNTEAFF.

The gene calls are TRBV5-1 and TRBJ1-6; 7 bases agree with TRBD1. The CDR3 loop spans 16 amino acids. Germline lookup yields CDR1 SGHRS and CDR2 YFSETQ. V shed 0 bases and J 10 bases; nucleotides not matched to a gene: 10. Here the CDR3 reads CASSLGTGAAESPLHF. CDR3 sequence (DNA): TGCGCCAGCAGCTTGGGCACAGGGGCGGCCGAGTCACCCCTCCACTTT.

CDR3 protein: CASSPGVGNPIEQYF. For the CDR3, the DNA is TGTGCCAGCTCACCCGGGGTAGGAAACCCCATCGAGCAGTACTTC. The V and J genes are TRBV18 and TRBJ2-7; maybe TRBD2 (5 bases). Germline-derived CDR1 and CDR2 are KGHSH and LQKENI. The V and J ends lost 3 bases and 6 bases respectively, with 18 bases between them. This CDR3 spans 15 amino acids.

The chain is built from TRBV6-5 and TRBJ2-7; tentatively, D is TRBD2 (5 bases). CDR3 length equals 15 residues. CDR1 is MNHEY, CDR2 SVGAGI, per germline. V shed 0 bases and J shed 4 bases, with 13 bases lying between them. In DNA, the CDR3 is TGTGCCAGCAGTTACTCGAGGAGGCCGGGGTACGAGCAGTACTTC. The encoded protein is CASSYSRRPGYEQYF.

The V call is TRBV4-2, the J call TRBJ2-7, with D tentatively TRBD2 (7 bases). This CDR3 has 15 residues. V lost 0 bases, J lost 3 bases, and 12 bases lay in between. In germline, CDR1 is LGHNA, CDR2 YNFKEQ. Here the CDR3 reads CASSQDKGGGYEQYF. CDR3 sequence (DNA): TGTGCCAGCAGCCAAGATAAGGGGGGGGGCTACGAGCAGTACTTC.

The chain combines TRBV27 with TRBJ1-2; D might be TRBD1 (5 bases). V was cut by 2 bases and J by 7 bases, with 14 bases left in between. Germline assignment: CDR1 MNHEY and CDR2 SMNVEV (reference sequence). CDR3 size: 14 residues. The CDR3 spells CASSLGRIGGGYTF. The CDR3 coding sequence is TGTGCCAGCAGTTTAGGGAGGATCGGGGGTGGCTACACCTTC.

The chain recombines TRBV30 with TRBJ1-3; D is unresolved. V lost 5 bases and J 0 bases, leaving 5 bases between the germline ends. CDR1 is GTSNPN and CDR2 is SVGIG in the germline V gene (reference sequence). This CDR3 contains 12 residues. The CDR3 region is CAWGSSGNTIYF. CDR3 nucleotide sequence: TGTGCCTGGGGGAGCTCTGGAAACACCATATATTTT.

The V call is TRBV10-3, the J call TRBJ1-3, with no clear D. CDR1 and CDR2 from the germline V gene are ENHRY and SYGVKD. The CDR3 sequence is 13 residues long. V lost 5 bases and J lost 0, with 5 bases in between. The CDR3 here is CAISPLSGNTIYF. In DNA, the CDR3 is TGTGCCATCAGTCCCCTCTCTGGAAACACCATATATTTT.

The chain has TRBV30 and TRBJ2-7; 7 positions match TRBD2. The CDR3 totals 15 residues. V dropped 1 base and J dropped 1; count of bases not matched to a gene: 7. Germline CDR1 and CDR2: GTSNPN and SVGIG (reference sequence). The CDR3 DNA sequence: TGTGCCTGGAGTGGGGGCGGGAGTATTTCCTACGAGCAGTACTTC. Translation: CAWSGGGSISYEQYF.

The chain employs TRBV6-5 and TRBJ2-1; 7 positions agree with TRBD2. Trimming took 7 bases from V and 6 from J; bases not matched to a gene: 9. CDR1 is MNHEY and CDR2 is SVGAGI in the germline V gene. The CDR3 sequence is 14 residues long. The CDR3 DNA is TGTGCCAGCACCCTAACTAGGACTAGCAATGAGCAGTTCTTC. Amino acid sequence: CASTLTRTSNEQFF.

The chain carries TRBV30 and TRBJ1-1; 8 bases are a match to TRBD1. V lost 3 bases and J lost 5; bases outside the gene matches: 5. This CDR3 has 13 residues. Germline CDR1 is GTSNPN and CDR2 is SVGIG (reference sequence). CDR3 bases: TGTGCCTGGAGGAGACAGGGGTTGACTGAAGCTTTCTTT. This codes for CAWRRQGLTEAFF. Supplemented by reference TRBV30 and TRBJ1-1, the full variable domain reads SQTIHQWPATLVQPVGSPLSLECTVEGTSNPNLYWYRQAAGRGLQLLFYSVGIGQISSEVPQNLSASRPQDRQFILSSKKLLLSDSGFYLCAWRRQGLTEAFFGQGTRLTVV.

V and J are TRBV14 and TRBJ1-1; the D is unclear. Germline CDR1 SGHDN, CDR2 FVKESK. The CDR3 covers 12 residues. With 2 bases removed from V and 10 bases from J, the gap between germline ends came to 11 bases. CDR3 DNA: TGTGCCAGCAGCCAAAACCCGAACGGAGCTTTCTTT. Its translation is CASSQNPNGAFF. The full variable domain, with the rest looked up from reference TRBV14 and TRBJ1-1, is EAGVTQFPSHSVIEKGQTVTLRCDPISGHDNLYWYRRVMGKEIKFLLHFVKESKQDESGMPNNRFLAERTGGTYSTLKVQPAELEDSGVYFCASSQNPNGAFFGQGTRLTVV.

This chain links TRBV6-5 with TRBJ1-1; no reliable D call. The CDR3 spans 16 residues. CDR1 is MNHEY, CDR2 SVGAGI, per germline. Trimming pared 0 bases from V and 3 bases from J, leaving 14 bases between. The CDR3 spells CASSYSNNARYTEAFF. Written as DNA, the CDR3 is TGTGCCAGCAGTTACTCGAATAACGCCCGGTACACTGAAGCTTTCTTT.

This sequence joins TRBV15 and TRBJ1-1, with D perhaps TRBD1 (6 bases). Germline CDR1 is LNHNV and CDR2 is YYDKDF (reference sequence). The CDR3 totals 15 residues. Trimming stripped 4 bases from V and 3 bases from J, with 15 bases between. CDR3 protein: CATSKPVGADTEAFF. The CDR3 DNA sequence: TGTGCCACCAGCAAGCCGGTGGGGGCTGACACTGAAGCTTTCTTT.

The chain carries TRBV5-6 and TRBJ2-1, with 10 bases lining up with TRBD2. The CDR3 is made up of 16 amino acids. V trimming: 4 bases; J trimming: 2 bases; junction bases outside the gene matches: 6. The V gene's germline CDR1 is SGHDT and CDR2 YYEEEE. DNA for the CDR3: TGTGCCAGCAGCGAGGAGCGGGAGGGTCCCTACAATGAGCAGTTCTTC. Its protein product is CASSEEREGPYNEQFF.

The chain carries TRBV5-6 and TRBJ2-3; the D gene is possibly TRBD1 (5 bases). The CDR3 totals 14 residues. The V gene lost 2 bases and the J gene lost 5 bases, with 12 bases spanning the gap. The germline V gene encodes CDR1 SGHDT and CDR2 YYEEEE. The CDR3 DNA sequence: TGTGCCAGCAGCTTCCAGGGTAAGGGAGATACGCAGTATTTT. Amino acid sequence: CASSFQGKGDTQYF.

The chain links TRBV7-3 to TRBJ1-1; maybe TRBD1 (6 bases). Germline assignment: CDR1 SGHTA and CDR2 FQGTGA. V lost 5 bases, J lost 0 bases, and 13 bases lay in between. The CDR3 extends over 15 amino acids. The chain's CDR3 is CASSTSDSLNTEAFF. CDR3 nucleotide sequence: TGTGCCAGCAGCACCTCGGACAGCTTGAACACTGAAGCTTTCTTT.

The table lists this clone with a few counts. The chain is built from TRBV2 and TRBJ1-1; possibly TRBD1 for D (6 bases). The CDR3 totals 15 residues. V was pared by 7 bases and J by 1 base, with 16 bases between. Germline V lookup: CDR1 SNHLY, CDR2 FYNNEI. The CDR3 DNA sequence: TGTGCCAGCACCAGCCAGACAGGCCGGAACACTGAAGCTTTCTTT. It specifies CASTSQTGRNTEAFF.

The chain is built from TRBV27 and TRBJ2-1; 7 positions match TRBD2. V lost 8 bases, J lost 6 bases, and 7 bases stayed unmatched. Germline V CDR1 and CDR2: MNHEY, SMNVEV (reference sequence). This CDR3 has 13 amino acids. The CDR3 protein is CASCAGVINEQFF. The CDR3 DNA reads TGTGCCAGCTGTGCGGGAGTAATCAATGAGCAGTTCTTC.

V gene TRBV29-1 combines with J gene TRBJ1-1; TRBD1 might be the D (6 bases). V was cut by 6 bases and J by 5 bases, with 13 bases left in between. The length of the CDR3 is 12 residues. Germline CDR1 is SQVTM and CDR2 is ANQGSEA. CDR3: CSVAKGGTEAFF. The CDR3 DNA is TGCAGCGTCGCCAAAGGGGGTACTGAAGCTTTCTTT. Filled out from reference TRBV29-1 and TRBJ1-1, the complete variable domain reads SAVISQKPSRDICQRGTSLTIQCQVDSQVTMMFWYRQQPGQSLTLIATANQGSEATYESGFVIDKFPISRPNLTFSTLTVSNMSPEDSSIYLCSVAKGGTEAFFGQGTRLTVV.

This clone was seen only a few times. The V and J genes are TRBV28 and TRBJ2-7, with 9 bases lining up with TRBD2. CDR3 size: 13 residues. V lost 6 bases, J lost 7 bases, and 7 bases stayed unmatched. Germline V gene data show CDR1 as MDHEN and CDR2 as SYDVKM. The CDR3 DNA follows: TGTGCCAGCAGCCCCTGGCGGGAGGGAGAGCAGTACTTC. The encoded protein is CASSPWREGEQYF.

CDR3 loop: CASSGDRDSSGNTIYF. The CDR3 DNA is TGTGCCAGCAGCGGGGACAGGGATAGCTCTGGAAACACCATATATTTT. The rearrangement joins TRBV9 to TRBJ1-3, with 9 bases matching TRBD1. Per the germline V gene, CDR1 is SGDLS and CDR2 is YYNGEE. The CDR3 runs 16 residues. V lost 3 bases to trimming and J lost 0 bases; unmatched junction nucleotides: 4.

This chain connects TRBV6-5 to TRBJ1-1; D may be TRBD1 (5 bases). Trimming cost V 2 bases and J 3 bases, with 10 bases left between them. Germline-derived CDR1 and CDR2 are MNHEY and SVGAGI. This CDR3 contains 14 residues. The DNA for the CDR3 is TGTGCCAGCAGTTACAGGGGAGGGTACACTGAAGCTTTCTTT. Translation gives CASSYRGGYTEAFF.

The chain links TRBV6-1 to TRBJ1-1; 7 bases fit TRBD1. Germline CDR1 reads MNHNS; CDR2 reads SASEGT. Unmatched junction bases numbered 1, after V lost 4 bases and J lost 2 bases. There are 13 residues in the CDR3. The CDR3 sequence: CASSGQGNTEAFF. CDR3 sequence (DNA): TGTGCCAGCAGTGGACAGGGTAACACTGAAGCTTTCTTT.